One and the same sample provided the 28 T cell receptor beta chains below, sequenced in a study of blood T cell repertoires in COVID-19. Some clones are missing from TCRdb's copy, which holds only in-frame ones; the method was immunoSEQ multiplex PCR. The sample consists of about 170,000 clones, around 83% of them appearing once. What was sequenced was peripheral blood. The receptor set was obtained from an older woman who had recovered from COVID-19.

The V gene is TRBV30, the J gene TRBJ2-6, with D perhaps matching TRBD1 (6 bases). Trimming shortened V by 3 bases and J by 0 bases, and 12 bases separated the two germline ends. The germline gives CDR1 GTSNPN, CDR2 SVGIG (reference sequence). The CDR3 spans 16 residues. The CDR3, as DNA: TGTGCCTGGAGCGACAGGCTTTACTCTGGGGCCAACGTCCTGACTTTC. This codes for CAWSDRLYSGANVLTF.

This clone was found many times. The chain recombines TRBV3-1 (or the pseudogene TRBV3-2) with TRBJ2-7, with TRBD2 as a possible D gene (6 bases). Germline CDR1 LGHDT, CDR2 YNNKEL (reference sequence). Trimming took off 1 base at V and 6 bases at J, with 13 bases between the two ends. This CDR3 comprises 14 residues. The CDR3 is CASSQGTTYGEQYF. Written as DNA, the CDR3 is TGTGCCAGCAGCCAAGGGACTACCTACGGCGAGCAGTACTTC.

This chain links TRBV11-1 with TRBJ2-1, with 14 bases fitting TRBD2. The germline V gene has CDR1 SGHAT and CDR2 FQDESV (reference sequence). Trimming cost V 1 base and J 10 bases; bases outside gene matches: 3. The CDR3 runs 15 residues. CDR3 sequence reads: CASSLGRTSGREQFF. The CDR3, as DNA: TGTGCCAGCAGCTTAGGTAGGACTAGCGGGAGGGAGCAGTTCTTC.

The gene calls are TRBV5-1 and TRBJ1-2, with D maybe TRBD1 (6 bases). The CDR3 is 15 amino acids. V lost 0 bases and J lost 3, with 12 bases in between. The V gene's germline CDR1 is SGHRS and CDR2 YFSETQ. CDR3 bases: TGCGCCAGCAGCTTGGGGGGGCCAAGGGACTATGGCTACACCTTC. Protein: CASSLGGPRDYGYTF.

This chain joins TRBV5-1 and TRBJ1-6; 7 bases line up with TRBD1. The CDR3 consists of 16 residues. Trimming at V came to 4 bases and at J to 7 bases, leaving 11 bases not matched to a gene. Germline V gene lookup returns CDR1 SGHRS and CDR2 YFSETQ. The CDR3 sequence: CASSLQGQQGNSPLHF. The CDR3 DNA sequence: TGCGCCAGCAGCCTCCAGGGACAGCAGGGGAATTCACCCCTCCACTTT.

The gene calls are TRBV7-9 and TRBJ1-2; no firm D call. The V end was cut by 5 bases, the J end by 2 bases, with 6 bases between. This CDR3 is built from 12 residues. Germline values: CDR1 SEHNR, CDR2 FQNEAQ (reference sequence). The CDR3 DNA reads TGTGCCAGCAGCGCAGCGAACTATGGCTACACCTTC. It specifies CASSAANYGYTF.

V gene TRBV6-4 combines with J gene TRBJ2-6; TRBD2 matches 7 bases. The V segment lost 3 bases and the J segment 0 bases; nucleotides outside the gene matches: 2. CDR1 MRHNA and CDR2 SNTAGT come from the germline V gene. This CDR3 region has 16 residues. Here the CDR3 DNA reads TGTGCCAGCAGTGAGGGGGGGAACTCTGGGGCCAACGTCCTGACTTTC. It specifies CASSEGGNSGANVLTF.

This clone was seen just once. The chain has TRBV10-3 and TRBJ1-2, with TRBD1 identical over 7 bases. This CDR3 has 14 residues. The trim removed 4 bases at V and 4 bases at J, leaving 6 bases unmatched. Germline assignment: CDR1 ENHRY and CDR2 SYGVKD. CDR3: CAISVDREIYGYTF. CDR3 nucleotide sequence: TGTGCCATCAGTGTCGACAGGGAAATCTATGGCTACACCTTC.

This sequence joins TRBV28 and TRBJ2-2; 10 nucleotides match TRBD1. Germline trimming cut 10 bases from V and 4 bases from J; bases unmatched to any gene: 9. The CDR3 loop spans 15 amino acids. CDR1 MDHEN and CDR2 SYDVKM come from the germline V gene. CDR3 sequence (DNA): TGTGCCACCATAGACAGGGGGCCGGGCACCGGGGAGCTGTTTTTT. Protein sequence: CATIDRGPGTGELFF.

The V gene is TRBV10-3, the J gene TRBJ1-2; a possible D gene is TRBD1 (6 bases). Germline loops: CDR1 ENHRY, CDR2 SYGVKD. CDR3 length equals 13 residues. V was trimmed by 4 bases and J by 2 bases, leaving 8 bases between them. The CDR3 DNA reads TGTGCCATCAGTGGGCAGGGGAACTATGGCTACACCTTC. It encodes CAISGQGNYGYTF.

This clone came up a few times. In DNA form, the CDR3 reads TGTGCCAGCAGCCCGGACAGAATCACCTACAATGAGCAGTTCTTC. Translation: CASSPDRITYNEQFF. The rearrangement links TRBV5-8 to TRBJ2-1; TRBD1 is a possible D gene (6 bases). Germline V gives CDR1 SGHTS, CDR2 YDEGEE. Trimming took 4 bases from V and 2 from J, leaving 13 bases between them. The CDR3 has 15 residues.

This clone was counted between two and nine times. Written as DNA, the CDR3 is TGCAGTGTTAGGCAGGGGCCCACCCTCCACTTT. This gives the protein CSVRQGPTLHF. The chain has TRBV20-1 and TRBJ1-6, with D possibly TRBD1 on 6 matching bases. Trimming removed 7 bases at V and 14 bases at J, with 15 bases between. This CDR3 comprises 11 residues. The germline V gene encodes CDR1 DFQATT and CDR2 SNEGSKA (reference sequence).

J is TRBJ2-7 and V is TRBV30; D call uncertain. The V gene lost 0 bases and the J gene lost 9 bases, with 12 bases spanning the gap. The CDR3 totals 12 residues. Per germline, CDR1 GTSNPN and CDR2 SVGIG (reference sequence). Here the CDR3 reads CAWSVARRGQYF. In nucleotides, the CDR3 is TGTGCCTGGAGTGTAGCCCGAAGAGGGCAGTACTTC.

This chain uses TRBV6-2 or TRBV6-3 with TRBJ2-1, with 8 bases identical to TRBD2. Unmatched junction bases numbered 9, after V lost 2 bases and J lost 6 bases. Germline V gene sequence: CDR1 MNHEY, CDR2 SVGEGT. This CDR3 has 16 amino acids. The CDR3 protein is CASSYDGSGSGNEQFF. CDR3 bases: TGTGCCAGCAGTTACGACGGGAGCGGGAGCGGCAATGAGCAGTTCTTC.

The chain recombines TRBV27 with TRBJ1-2; perhaps TRBD1 as D (6 bases). Germline CDR1 is MNHEY and CDR2 is SMNVEV (reference sequence). Trimming took 5 bases from V and 4 from J, leaving 11 bases between them. The CDR3 sequence is 13 residues long. CDR3 sequence: CASSGGRVYGYTF. The CDR3 DNA is TGTGCCAGCAGTGGGGGCAGGGTCTATGGCTACACCTTC.

This clone was found a few times. The rearrangement joins TRBV7-9 to TRBJ1-2; 8 bases fit TRBD1. The germline V gene encodes CDR1 SEHNR and CDR2 FQNEAQ (reference sequence). The CDR3 runs to 15 residues. V gave up 5 bases and J gave up 3 bases; unmatched junction bases: 8. The CDR3: CASSPTGGRDYGYTF. The DNA for the CDR3 is TGTGCCAGCAGCCCAACAGGGGGTAGGGACTATGGCTACACCTTC. Full variable domain (remainder filled in from reference TRBV7-9 and TRBJ1-2): DTGVSQNPRHKITKRGQNVTFRCDPISEHNRLYWYRQTLGQGPEFLTYFQNEAQLEKSRLLSDRFSAERPKGSFSTLEIQRTEQGDSAMYLCASSPTGGRDYGYTFGSGTRLTVV.

The V call is TRBV18, the J call TRBJ2-1; 13 positions agree with TRBD2. The V and J ends lost 3 bases and 6 bases, in that order; junction bases with no gene match: 5. CDR1 KGHSH and CDR2 LQKENI come from the germline V gene. CDR3 length: 16 amino acids. CDR3 loop: CASSPTRLAGGNEQFF. The CDR3 nucleotides read TGTGCCAGCTCACCGACCCGACTAGCGGGAGGCAATGAGCAGTTCTTC.

This chain connects TRBV2 to TRBJ2-5; TRBD2 matches 16 bases. CDR3 size: 15 residues. V gave up 7 bases and J gave up 5 bases; unmatched junction bases: 4. Germline assignment: CDR1 SNHLY and CDR2 FYNNEI. The CDR3 spells CASTGTSGRGETQYF. CDR3 bases: TGTGCCAGCACTGGGACTAGCGGGAGGGGCGAGACCCAGTACTTC.

The chain couples TRBV11-3 to TRBJ2-2, with 10 bases that match TRBD1. The CDR3 has 15 amino acids. In germline, CDR1 is SGHNT, CDR2 YENEEA. The junction had 5 bases not matched to a gene; V was cut back by 5 bases and J by 5 bases. This CDR3 is CASSPGQGRTGELFF. In nucleotides, the CDR3 is TGTGCCAGCAGCCCGGGACAGGGGAGGACCGGGGAGCTGTTTTTT.

This clone was counted a single time. The chain couples TRBV9 to TRBJ2-1, with TRBD2 matching over 7 bases. Trimming cost V 4 bases and J 0 bases; bases outside gene matches: 10. The CDR3 consists of 17 residues. CDR1 and CDR2 from the germline V gene are SGDLS and YYNGEE. The CDR3 loop reads CASSSRLAESSYNEQFF. The CDR3 DNA reads TGTGCCAGCAGCTCCCGACTAGCCGAGAGCTCCTACAATGAGCAGTTCTTC. Complete variable domain (other parts from reference TRBV9 and TRBJ2-1): DSGVTQTPKHLITATGQRVTLRCSPRSGDLSVYWYQQSLDQGLQFLIQYYNGEERAKGNILERFSAQQFPDLHSELNLSSLELGDSALYFCASSSRLAESSYNEQFFGPGTRLTVL.

This sequence joins TRBV7-3 and TRBJ1-1, with D perhaps matching TRBD1 (5 bases). The V end was cut by 2 bases, the J end by 4 bases, with 26 bases between. Germline loops: CDR1 SGHTA, CDR2 FQGTGA. The CDR3 sequence is 19 residues long. The CDR3 DNA is TGTGCCAGCAGCTTATCAGGCCCCGGGGGAATGGGGCTGGGCACTGAAGCTTTCTTT. Protein product: CASSLSGPGGMGLGTEAFF.

V and J are TRBV27 and TRBJ1-2, with 10 positions matching TRBD1. V was pared by 6 bases and J by 8 bases, with 9 bases of the junction left unmatched. The CDR3 is made up of 14 amino acids. Germline V gene sequence: CDR1 MNHEY, CDR2 SMNVEV (reference sequence). The CDR3 DNA reads TGTGCCAGCAGAAGACAGGGGGCGGGTTACGGCTACACCTTC. The encoded protein is CASRRQGAGYGYTF.

The V and J genes are TRBV7-2 and TRBJ2-7; D is uncertain. This CDR3 contains 12 residues. V was clipped by 5 bases and J by 1 base, with 6 bases between them. Germline CDR1 and CDR2: SGHTA and FQGNSA. As DNA, the CDR3 is TGTGCCAGCAGCCCGGGTTCCTACGAGCAGTACTTC. Protein sequence: CASSPGSYEQYF.

The rearrangement links TRBV5-1 to TRBJ1-4; a possible D gene is TRBD1 (5 bases). V lost 1 base and J lost 3, with 19 bases in between. Germline V CDR1 and CDR2: SGHRS, YFSETQ. The CDR3 covers 18 residues. The CDR3 is CASSLWGDSRQANEKLFF. The CDR3 bases are TGCGCCAGCAGCTTGTGGGGGGATTCCCGGCAGGCTAATGAAAAACTGTTTTTT.

This clone was counted at least ten times. V and J are TRBV24-1 and TRBJ2-7; 7 bases line up with TRBD2. Germline CDR1 KGHDR, CDR2 SFDVKD. The CDR3 contains 17 residues. J was trimmed by 3 bases and V by 7 bases; bases with no gene match: 17. In DNA form, the CDR3 reads TGTGCCACCAGCCCTGGGGAGGGGTCGACACGATACTACGAGCAGTACTTC. This translates into CATSPGEGSTRYYEQYF.

The J gene is TRBJ2-7, the V gene TRBV12-3 or TRBV12-4, with D possibly being TRBD1 (6 bases). The ends were cut back, 5 bases at V and 4 bases at J, with 12 bases in the middle. The CDR3 totals 13 residues. CDR3 in amino acids: CASSGTGRYEQYF. DNA of the CDR3: TGTGCCAGCAGTGGTACAGGGCGTTACGAGCAGTACTTC.

In nucleotides, the CDR3 is TGTGCCAGCCATTCAGGGGCAGGGAAGGCCGGGGAGCTGTTTTTT. Its protein product is CASHSGAGKAGELFF. V is TRBV6-5 and J is TRBJ2-2, with a possible D match to TRBD1 (6 bases). There are 15 residues in the CDR3. The germline CDR1 and CDR2 sequences are MNHEY and SVGAGI. Trimming stripped 8 bases from V and 6 bases from J, with 19 bases between.

This rearrangement joins TRBV10-3 to TRBJ2-5, with D perhaps matching TRBD1 (6 bases). From germline, CDR1 is ENHRY and CDR2 SYGVKD. Between the trimmed V and J ends, which lost 2 bases and 4 bases, there was a span of 14 bases. This CDR3 is 15 amino acids long. The CDR3 DNA follows: TGTGCCATCAGTGAGAGGGTCGGCAGGGGAGAGACCCAGTACTTC. Amino acid sequence: CAISERVGRGETQYF.